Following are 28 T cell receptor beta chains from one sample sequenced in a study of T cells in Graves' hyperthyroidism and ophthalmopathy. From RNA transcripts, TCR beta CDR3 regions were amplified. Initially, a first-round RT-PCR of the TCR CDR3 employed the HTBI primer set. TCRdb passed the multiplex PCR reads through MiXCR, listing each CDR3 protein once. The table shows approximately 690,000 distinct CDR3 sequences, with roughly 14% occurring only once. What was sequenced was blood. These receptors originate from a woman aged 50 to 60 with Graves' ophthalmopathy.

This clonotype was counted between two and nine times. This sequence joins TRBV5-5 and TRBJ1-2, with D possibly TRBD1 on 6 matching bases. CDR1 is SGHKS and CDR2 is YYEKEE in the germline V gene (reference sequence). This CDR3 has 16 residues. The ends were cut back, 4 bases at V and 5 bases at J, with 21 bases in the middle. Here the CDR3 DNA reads TGTGCCAGCAGCCAGATGGACAGTACCTTTCTGTATGGCTACACCTTC. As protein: CASSQMDSTFLYGYTF.

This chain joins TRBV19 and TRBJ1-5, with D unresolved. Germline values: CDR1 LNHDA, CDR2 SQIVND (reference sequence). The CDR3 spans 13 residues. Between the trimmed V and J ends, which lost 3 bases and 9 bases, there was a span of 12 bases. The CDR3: CASSILGFSPQHF. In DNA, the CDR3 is TGTGCCAGTAGTATCTTAGGGTTTTCGCCCCAGCATTTT. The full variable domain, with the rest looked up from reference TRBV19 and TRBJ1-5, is DGGITQSPKYLFRKEGQNVTLSCEQNLNHDAMYWYRQDPGQGLRLIYYSQIVNDFQKGDIAEGYSVSREKKESFPLTVTSAQKNPTAFYLCASSILGFSPQHFGDGTRLSIL.

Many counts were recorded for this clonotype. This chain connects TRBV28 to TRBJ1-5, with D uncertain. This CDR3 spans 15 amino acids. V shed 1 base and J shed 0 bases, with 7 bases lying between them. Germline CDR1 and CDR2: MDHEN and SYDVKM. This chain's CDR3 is CASSLSGNSNQPQHF. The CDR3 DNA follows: TGTGCCAGCAGTTTATCTGGCAATAGCAATCAGCCCCAGCATTTT.

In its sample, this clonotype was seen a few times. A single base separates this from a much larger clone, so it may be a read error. This chain's CDR3 is CASTRLAGEKEQYF. Written as DNA, the CDR3 is TGTGCCAGCACCCGACTAGCGGGAGAGAAAGAGCAGTACTTC. The chain couples TRBV6-2 or TRBV6-3 to TRBJ2-7; 12 bases agree with TRBD2. Germline V lookup: CDR1 MNHEY, CDR2 SVGEGT. CDR3 length: 14 residues. V shed 7 bases and J 7 bases; nucleotides not matched to a gene: 8.

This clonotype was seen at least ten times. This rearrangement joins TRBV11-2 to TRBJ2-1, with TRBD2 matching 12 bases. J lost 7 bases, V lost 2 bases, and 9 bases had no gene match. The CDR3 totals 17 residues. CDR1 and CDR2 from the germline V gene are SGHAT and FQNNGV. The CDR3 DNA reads TGTGCCAGCAGCTTAACTTCTAGCGGGAGGGCCGTGAATGAGCAGTTCTTC. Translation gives CASSLTSSGRAVNEQFF.

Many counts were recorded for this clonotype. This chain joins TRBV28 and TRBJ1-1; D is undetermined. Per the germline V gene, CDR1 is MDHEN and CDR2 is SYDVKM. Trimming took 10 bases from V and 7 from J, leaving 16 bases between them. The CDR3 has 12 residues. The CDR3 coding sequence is TGTGCCATTCGACTGGGTGGGGATGAAGCTTTCTTT. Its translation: CAIRLGGDEAFF. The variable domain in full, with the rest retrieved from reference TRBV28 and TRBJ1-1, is DVKVTQSSRYLVKRTGEKVFLECVQDMDHENMFWYRQDPGLGLRLIYFSYDVKMKEKGDIPEGYSVSREKKERFSLILESASTNQTSMYLCAIRLGGDEAFFGQGTRLTVV.

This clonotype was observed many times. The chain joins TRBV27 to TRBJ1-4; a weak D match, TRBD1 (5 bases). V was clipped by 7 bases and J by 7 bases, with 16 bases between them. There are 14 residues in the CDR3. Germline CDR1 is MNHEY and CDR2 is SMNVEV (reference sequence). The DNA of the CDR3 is TGTGCCAGCATGGACCAGGATAGGGGTGAAAAACTGTTTTTT. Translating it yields CASMDQDRGEKLFF.

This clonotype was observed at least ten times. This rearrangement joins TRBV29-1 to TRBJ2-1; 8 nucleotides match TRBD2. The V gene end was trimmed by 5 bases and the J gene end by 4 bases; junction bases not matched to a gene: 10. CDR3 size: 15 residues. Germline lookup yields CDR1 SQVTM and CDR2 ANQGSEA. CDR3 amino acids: CSVWTGGPVYNEQFF. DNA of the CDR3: TGCAGCGTTTGGACGGGAGGGCCGGTGTACAATGAGCAGTTCTTC.

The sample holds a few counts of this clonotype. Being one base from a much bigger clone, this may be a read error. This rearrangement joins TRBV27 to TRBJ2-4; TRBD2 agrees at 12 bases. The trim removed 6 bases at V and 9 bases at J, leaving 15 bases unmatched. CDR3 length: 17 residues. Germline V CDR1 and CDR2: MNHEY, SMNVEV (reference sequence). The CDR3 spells CASSPTSGRVRGSIQYF. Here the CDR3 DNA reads TGTGCCAGCAGCCCGACTAGCGGGAGAGTCAGAGGGAGCATTCAGTACTTC.

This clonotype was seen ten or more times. The CDR3 region is CASSLGMGWGTEAFF. The CDR3 nucleotides read TGTGCCAGCAGTCTTGGGATGGGTTGGGGCACTGAAGCTTTCTTT. V usage is TRBV6-2 or TRBV6-3 and J usage is TRBJ1-1; unclear D gene. The CDR3 covers 15 residues. The germline V and J ends were trimmed by 5 bases and 4 bases, with 17 bases remaining between them. Looked up from germline, CDR1 is MNHEY and CDR2 is SVGEGT.

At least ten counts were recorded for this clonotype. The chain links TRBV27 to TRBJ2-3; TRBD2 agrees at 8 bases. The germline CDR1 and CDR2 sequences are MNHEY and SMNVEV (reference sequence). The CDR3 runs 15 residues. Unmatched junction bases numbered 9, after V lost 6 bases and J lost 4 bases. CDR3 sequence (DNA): TGTGCCAGCAGCGGAACCGGGACTAGACCAGATACGCAGTATTTT. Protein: CASSGTGTRPDTQYF.

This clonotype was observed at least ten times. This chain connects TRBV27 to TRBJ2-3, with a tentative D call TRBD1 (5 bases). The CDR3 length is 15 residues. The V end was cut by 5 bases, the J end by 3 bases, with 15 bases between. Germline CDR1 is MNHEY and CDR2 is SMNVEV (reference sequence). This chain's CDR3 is CASSLRVLGTDTQYF. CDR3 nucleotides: TGTGCCAGCAGTCTCAGGGTTTTAGGTACAGATACGCAGTATTTT.

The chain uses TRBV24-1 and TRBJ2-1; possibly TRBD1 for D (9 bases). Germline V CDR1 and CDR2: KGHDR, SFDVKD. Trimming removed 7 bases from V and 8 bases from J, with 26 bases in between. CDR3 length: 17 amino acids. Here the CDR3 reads CATSFGGVDRGFDEQFF. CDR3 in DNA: TGTGCCACCAGCTTCGGGGGGGTGGACAGGGGTTTCGATGAGCAGTTCTTC.

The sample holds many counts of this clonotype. The CDR3 DNA is TGTGCCATCAGTGAGTCGGCAGGGGATAATTCACCCCTCCACTTT. Amino acids: CAISESAGDNSPLHF. V is TRBV10-3 and J is TRBJ1-6, with D maybe TRBD1 (6 bases). Germline V gives CDR1 ENHRY, CDR2 SYGVKD. This CDR3 is 15 amino acids long. The ends were cut back, 0 bases at V and 5 bases at J, with 8 bases in the middle.

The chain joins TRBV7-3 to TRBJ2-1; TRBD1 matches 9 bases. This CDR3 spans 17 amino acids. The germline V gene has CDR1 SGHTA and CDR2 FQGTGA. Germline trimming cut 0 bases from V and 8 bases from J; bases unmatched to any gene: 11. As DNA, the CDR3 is TGTGCCAGCAGCTTAACGGGCGGGACAGGGCAAGGCGATGAGCAGTTCTTC. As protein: CASSLTGGTGQGDEQFF.

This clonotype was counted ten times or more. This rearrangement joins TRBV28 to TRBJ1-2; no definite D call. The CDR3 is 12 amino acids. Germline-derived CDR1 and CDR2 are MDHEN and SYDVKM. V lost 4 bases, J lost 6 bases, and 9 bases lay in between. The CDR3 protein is CASSSGRNGYTF. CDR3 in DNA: TGTGCCAGCAGTTCGGGGAGGAATGGCTACACCTTC.

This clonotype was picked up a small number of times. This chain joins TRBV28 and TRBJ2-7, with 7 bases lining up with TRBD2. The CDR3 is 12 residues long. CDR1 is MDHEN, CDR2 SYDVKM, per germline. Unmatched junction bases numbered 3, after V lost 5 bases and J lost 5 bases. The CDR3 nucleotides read TGTGCCAGCAGTGCGGCGGGGGACGAGCAGTACTTC. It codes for CASSAAGDEQYF.

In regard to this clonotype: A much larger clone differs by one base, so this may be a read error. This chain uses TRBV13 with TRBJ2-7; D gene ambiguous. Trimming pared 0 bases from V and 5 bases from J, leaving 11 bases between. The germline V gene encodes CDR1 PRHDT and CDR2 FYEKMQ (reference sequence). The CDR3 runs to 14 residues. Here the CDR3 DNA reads TGTGCCAGCAGCTTAGGGCGCGTTCCCAACGAGCAGTACTTC. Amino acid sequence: CASSLGRVPNEQYF.

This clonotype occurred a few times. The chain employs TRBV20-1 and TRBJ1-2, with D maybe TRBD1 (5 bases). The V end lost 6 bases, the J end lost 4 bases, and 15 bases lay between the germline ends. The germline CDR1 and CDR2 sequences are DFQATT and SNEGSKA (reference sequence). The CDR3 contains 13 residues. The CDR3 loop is CSARRAGGYGYTF. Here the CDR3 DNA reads TGCAGTGCCCGCCGGGCCGGGGGCTATGGCTACACCTTC.

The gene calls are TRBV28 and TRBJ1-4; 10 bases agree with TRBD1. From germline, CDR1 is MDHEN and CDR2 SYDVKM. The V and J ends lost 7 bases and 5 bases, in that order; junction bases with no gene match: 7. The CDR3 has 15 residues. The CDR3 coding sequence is TGTGCCAGCAACTCTGGGGACAGGGGAAATGAAAAACTGTTTTTT. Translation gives CASNSGDRGNEKLFF.

The CDR3, as DNA: TGTGCCAGCAGTTCCGGGTCGCCTACTACCTACGAGCAGTACTTC. Protein: CASSSGSPTTYEQYF. This chain connects TRBV12-3 or TRBV12-4 to TRBJ2-7; the D is unclear. V gave up 4 bases and J gave up 2 bases, with 15 bases separating them. The CDR3 totals 15 residues.

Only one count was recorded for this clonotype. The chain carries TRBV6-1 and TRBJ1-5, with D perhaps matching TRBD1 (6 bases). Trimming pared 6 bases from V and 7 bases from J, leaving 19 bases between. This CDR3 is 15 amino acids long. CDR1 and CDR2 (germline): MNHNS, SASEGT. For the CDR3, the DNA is TGTGCCAGCAGAAAGGAAAAACGGACAGTCCAGCCCCAGCATTTT. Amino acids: CASRKEKRTVQPQHF.

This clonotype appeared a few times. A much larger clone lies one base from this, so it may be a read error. The CDR3 loop reads CASSLTDYGYTF. The CDR3 DNA follows: TGTGCCAGCAGCTTGACAGACTATGGCTACACCTTC. This chain joins TRBV7-2 and TRBJ1-2; a weak D match, TRBD1 (5 bases). Germline lookup yields CDR1 SGHTA and CDR2 FQGNSA. The germline V and J ends were trimmed by 3 bases and 3 bases, with 5 bases remaining between them. The length of the CDR3 is 12 residues.

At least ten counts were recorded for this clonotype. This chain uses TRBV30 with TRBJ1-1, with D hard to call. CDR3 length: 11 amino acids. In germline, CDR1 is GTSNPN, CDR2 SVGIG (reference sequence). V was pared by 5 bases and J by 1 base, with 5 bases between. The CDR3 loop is CAWYGNTEAFF. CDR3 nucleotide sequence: TGTGCCTGGTACGGGAACACTGAAGCTTTCTTT. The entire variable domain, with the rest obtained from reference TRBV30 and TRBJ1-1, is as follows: SQTIHQWPATLVQPVGSPLSLECTVEGTSNPNLYWYRQAAGRGLQLLFYSVGIGQISSEVPQNLSASRPQDRQFILSSKKLLLSDSGFYLCAWYGNTEAFFGQGTRLTVV.

CDR3 loop: CASSELTGGPNTGELFF. CDR3 nucleotides: TGTGCCAGCAGCGAGTTGACAGGGGGCCCCAACACCGGGGAGCTGTTTTTT. The chain has TRBV14 and TRBJ2-2, with 10 bases fitting TRBD1. V shed 5 bases, J shed 2 bases, and the junction held 8 bases outside the gene matches. The germline V gene encodes CDR1 SGHDN and CDR2 FVKESK. This CDR3 comprises 17 residues. Full variable domain (outside the CDR3, taken from reference TRBV14 and TRBJ2-2): EAGVTQFPSHSVIEKGQTVTLRCDPISGHDNLYWYRRVMGKEIKFLLHFVKESKQDESGMPNNRFLAERTGGTYSTLKVQPAELEDSGVYFCASSELTGGPNTGELFFGEGSRLTVL.

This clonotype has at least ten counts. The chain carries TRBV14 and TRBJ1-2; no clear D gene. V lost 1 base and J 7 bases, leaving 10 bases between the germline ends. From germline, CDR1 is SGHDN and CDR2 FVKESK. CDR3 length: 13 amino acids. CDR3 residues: CASSQVDRSGYTF. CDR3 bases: TGTGCCAGCAGCCAAGTCGATAGATCTGGCTACACCTTC.

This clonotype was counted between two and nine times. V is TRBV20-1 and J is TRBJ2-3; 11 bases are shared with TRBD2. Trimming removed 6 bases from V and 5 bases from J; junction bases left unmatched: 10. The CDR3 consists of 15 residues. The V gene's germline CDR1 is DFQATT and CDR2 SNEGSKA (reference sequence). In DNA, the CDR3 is TGCAGTGCGCCCATCCTAGCGGGAGGTAAAGATACGCAGTATTTT. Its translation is CSAPILAGGKDTQYF.

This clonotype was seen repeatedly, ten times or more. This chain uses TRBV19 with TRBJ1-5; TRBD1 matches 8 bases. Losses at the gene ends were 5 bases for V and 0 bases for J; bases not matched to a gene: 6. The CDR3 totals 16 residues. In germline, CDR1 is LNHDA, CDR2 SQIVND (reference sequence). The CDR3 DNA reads TGTGCCAGTAGTGGTTTCAGGGGGCTTAGCAATCAGCCCCAGCATTTT. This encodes CASSGFRGLSNQPQHF.